In its sample, the clone carrying this T cell receptor beta chain was seen a few times. These data originate in a study of blood T cells in healthy people across ages. Germline CDR1 and CDR2: SGDLS and YYNGEE. The CDR3 is 14 residues long. Trimming removed 2 bases from V and 2 bases from J, with 11 bases in between. Together with a sample-barcoded 5' primer, a J-beta primer mix was included in a second PCR lasting about 7 to 11 cycles. TCRdb called the 5' RACE reads again in MiXCR, with one record for every CDR3 protein. Of about a million distinct CDR3 sequences detected, 48% appear once; the ten largest clones hold around an eighth.

Sequencing was done on a sample of blood. This receptor was obtained from a man aged 25 to 40 in good health. The chain is built from TRBV9 and TRBJ2-7; no firm D call. CDR3 in amino acids: CASSVSPGTYEQYF. The CDR3 DNA sequence: TGTGCCAGCAGCGTCTCCCCCGGCACCTACGAGCAGTACTTC. The full variable domain, rest sourced from reference TRBV9 and TRBJ2-7, is DSGVTQTPKHLITATGQRVTLRCSPRSGDLSVYWYQQSLDQGLQFLIQYYNGEERAKGNILERFSAQQFPDLHSELNLSSLELGDSALYFCASSVSPGTYEQYFGPGTRLTVT.